This T cell receptor (beta chain) emerged from a study of control samples from healthy donors and cancer patients. V gave up 3 bases and J gave up 1 base; unmatched junction bases: 6. Germline-derived CDR1 and CDR2 are SGDLS and YYNGEE. The CDR3 covers 16 residues. The assay was immunoSEQ multiplex PCR, and TCRdb's table has in-frame clones only and misses some. The table includes roughly 83,000 clones, roughly four fifths detected once. The receptor was isolated from a woman aged 60-75 years in good health. The sequenced material came from blood. V usage is TRBV9 and J usage is TRBJ2-3; 9 bases agree with TRBD1. CDR3 sequence: CASSATTGGRTDTQYF. CDR3 in DNA: TGTGCCAGCAGCGCCACAACAGGGGGCCGCACAGATACGCAGTATTTT.